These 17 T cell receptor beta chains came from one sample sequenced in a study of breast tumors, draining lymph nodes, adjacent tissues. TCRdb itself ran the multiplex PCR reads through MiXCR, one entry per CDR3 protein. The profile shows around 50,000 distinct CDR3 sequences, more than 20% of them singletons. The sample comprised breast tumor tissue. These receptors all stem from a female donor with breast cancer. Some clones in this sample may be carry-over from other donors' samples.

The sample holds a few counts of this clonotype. The CDR3 spells CASSLPIRGYGELFF. The CDR3 DNA sequence: TGTGCCAGCAGTTTACCAATACGGGGGTATGGGGAGCTGTTTTTT. The genes are TRBV27 and TRBJ2-2; D perhaps matches TRBD2 (6 bases). Germline V CDR1 and CDR2: MNHEY, SMNVEV (reference sequence). V gave up 2 bases and J gave up 8 bases, with 15 bases separating them. This CDR3 is built from 15 residues.

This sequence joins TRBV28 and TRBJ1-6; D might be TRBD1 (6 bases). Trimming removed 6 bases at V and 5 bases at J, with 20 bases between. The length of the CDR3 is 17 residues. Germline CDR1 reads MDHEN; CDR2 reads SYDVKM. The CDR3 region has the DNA TGTGCCAGCAGCAAAGGCCCCGGGGGCGCGAATAATTCACCCCTCCACTTT. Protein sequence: CASSKGPGGANNSPLHF.

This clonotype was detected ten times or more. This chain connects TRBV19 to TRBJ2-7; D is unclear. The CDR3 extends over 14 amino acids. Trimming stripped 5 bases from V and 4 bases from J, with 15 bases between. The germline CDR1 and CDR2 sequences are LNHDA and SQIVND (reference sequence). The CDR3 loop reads CASSPMGVHYEQYF. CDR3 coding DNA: TGTGCCAGTAGTCCCATGGGTGTTCATTACGAGCAGTACTTC.

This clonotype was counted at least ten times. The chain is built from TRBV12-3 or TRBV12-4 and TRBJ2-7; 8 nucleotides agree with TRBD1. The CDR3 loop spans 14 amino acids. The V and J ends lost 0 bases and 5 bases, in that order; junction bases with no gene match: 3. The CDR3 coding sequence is TGTGCCAGCAGTTTAGCGGACAGGGTGGACGAGCAGTACTTC. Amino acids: CASSLADRVDEQYF.

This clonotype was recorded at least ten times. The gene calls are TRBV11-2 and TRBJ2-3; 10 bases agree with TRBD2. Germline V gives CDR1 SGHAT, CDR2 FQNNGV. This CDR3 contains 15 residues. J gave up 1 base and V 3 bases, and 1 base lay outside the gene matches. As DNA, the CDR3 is TGTGCCAGCAGCTTTCTAGCGGGAGGCACAGATACGCAGTATTTT. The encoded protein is CASSFLAGGTDTQYF.

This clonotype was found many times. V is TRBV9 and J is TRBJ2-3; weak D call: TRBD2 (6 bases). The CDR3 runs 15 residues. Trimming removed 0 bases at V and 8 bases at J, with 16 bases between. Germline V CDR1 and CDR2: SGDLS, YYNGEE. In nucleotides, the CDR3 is TGTGCCAGCAGCGTAGGAGGAGGGTTACTAGGTACGCAGTATTTT. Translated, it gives CASSVGGGLLGTQYF. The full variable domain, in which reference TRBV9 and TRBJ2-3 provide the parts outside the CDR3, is DSGVTQTPKHLITATGQRVTLRCSPRSGDLSVYWYQQSLDQGLQFLIQYYNGEERAKGNILERFSAQQFPDLHSELNLSSLELGDSALYFCASSVGGGLLGTQYFGPGTRLTVL.

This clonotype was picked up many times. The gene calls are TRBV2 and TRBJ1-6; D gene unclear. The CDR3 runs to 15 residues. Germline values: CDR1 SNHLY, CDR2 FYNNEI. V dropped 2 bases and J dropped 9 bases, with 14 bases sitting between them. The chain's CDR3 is CASSERTVLFSPLHF. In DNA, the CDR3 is TGTGCCAGCAGTGAAAGAACAGTTCTCTTTTCACCCCTCCACTTT. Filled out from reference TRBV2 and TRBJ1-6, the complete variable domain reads EPEVTQTPSHQVTQMGQEVILRCVPISNHLYFYWYRQILGQKVEFLVSFYNNEISEKSEIFDDQFSVERPDGSNFTLKIRSTKLEDSAMYFCASSERTVLFSPLHFGNGTRLTVT.

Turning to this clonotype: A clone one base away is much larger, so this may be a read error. CDR3 region: CASSPRTHNGGYEQYF. Written as DNA, the CDR3 is TGCGCCAGCAGCCCCCGGACACATAATGGAGGGTACGAGCAGTACTTC. The chain is built from TRBV5-1 and TRBJ2-7; D possibly corresponds to TRBD2 (6 bases). V lost 4 bases and J 4 bases, leaving 21 bases between the germline ends. This CDR3 has 16 amino acids. Germline CDR1 SGHRS, CDR2 YFSETQ.

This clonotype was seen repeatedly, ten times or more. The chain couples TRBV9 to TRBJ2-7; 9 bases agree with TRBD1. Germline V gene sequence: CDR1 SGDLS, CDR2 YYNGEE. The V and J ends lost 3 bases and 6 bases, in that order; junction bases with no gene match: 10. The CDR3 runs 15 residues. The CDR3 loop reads CASSAHGGQGGEQYF. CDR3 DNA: TGTGCCAGCAGCGCCCATGGGGGACAGGGCGGCGAGCAGTACTTC. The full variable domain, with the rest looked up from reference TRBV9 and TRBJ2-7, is DSGVTQTPKHLITATGQRVTLRCSPRSGDLSVYWYQQSLDQGLQFLIQYYNGEERAKGNILERFSAQQFPDLHSELNLSSLELGDSALYFCASSAHGGQGGEQYFGPGTRLTVT.

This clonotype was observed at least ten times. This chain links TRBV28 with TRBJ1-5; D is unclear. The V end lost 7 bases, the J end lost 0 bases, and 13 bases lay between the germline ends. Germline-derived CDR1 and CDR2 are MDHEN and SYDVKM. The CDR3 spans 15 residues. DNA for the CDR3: TGTGCCAGCATTCCAGTAATGGCTAGCAATCAGCCCCAGCATTTT. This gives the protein CASIPVMASNQPQHF.

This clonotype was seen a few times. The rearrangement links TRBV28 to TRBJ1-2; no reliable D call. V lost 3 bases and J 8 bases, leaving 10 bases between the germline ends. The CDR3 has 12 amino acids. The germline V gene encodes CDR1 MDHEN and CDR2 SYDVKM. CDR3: CASSLGYQGYTF. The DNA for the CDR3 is TGTGCCAGCAGTTTGGGATATCAAGGCTACACCTTC.

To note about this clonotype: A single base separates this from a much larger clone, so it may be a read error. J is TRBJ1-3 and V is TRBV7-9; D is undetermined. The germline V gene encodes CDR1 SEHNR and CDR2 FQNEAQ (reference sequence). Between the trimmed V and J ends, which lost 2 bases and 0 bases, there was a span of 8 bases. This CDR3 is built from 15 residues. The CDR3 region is CASSLNEGSGNTIYF. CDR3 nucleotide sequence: TGTGCCAGCAGCTTAAATGAAGGCTCTGGAAACACCATATATTTT. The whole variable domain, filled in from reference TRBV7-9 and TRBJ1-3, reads DTGVSQNPRHKITKRGQNVTFRCDPISEHNRLYWYRQTLGQGPEFLTYFQNEAQLEKSRLLSDRFSAERPKGSFSTLEIQRTEQGDSAMYLCASSLNEGSGNTIYFGEGSWLTVV.

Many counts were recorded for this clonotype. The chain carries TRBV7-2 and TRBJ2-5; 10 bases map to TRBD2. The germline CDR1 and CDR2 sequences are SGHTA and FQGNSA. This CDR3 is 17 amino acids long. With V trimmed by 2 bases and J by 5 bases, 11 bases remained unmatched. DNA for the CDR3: TGTGCCAGCAGCTTAAATCTGGCTAGCGGGGGATCGGAGACCCAGTACTTC. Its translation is CASSLNLASGGSETQYF.

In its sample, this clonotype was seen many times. CDR3 DNA: TGCAGTGCCCCGACAGTCTCTGGGGCCAACGTCCTGACTTTC. Its protein is CSAPTVSGANVLTF. This sequence joins TRBV20-1 and TRBJ2-6; D is perhaps TRBD1 (5 bases). Per the germline V gene, CDR1 is DFQATT and CDR2 is SNEGSKA (reference sequence). V lost 6 bases to trimming and J lost 0 bases, with 9 bases between them. The CDR3 runs 14 residues.

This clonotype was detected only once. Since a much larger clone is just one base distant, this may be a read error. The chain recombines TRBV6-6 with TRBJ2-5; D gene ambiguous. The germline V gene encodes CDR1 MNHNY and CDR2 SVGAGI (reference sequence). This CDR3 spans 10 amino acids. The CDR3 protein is CACSSTTQYF. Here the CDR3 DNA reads TGTGCCTGCAGTAGCACGACCCAGTACTTC.

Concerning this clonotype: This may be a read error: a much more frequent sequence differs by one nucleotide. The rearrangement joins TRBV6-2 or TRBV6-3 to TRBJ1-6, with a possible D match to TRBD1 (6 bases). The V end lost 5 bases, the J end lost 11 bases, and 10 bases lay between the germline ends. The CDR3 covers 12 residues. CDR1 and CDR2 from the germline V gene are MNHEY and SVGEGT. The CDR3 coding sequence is TGTGCCAGCAGTACAGGGAACACACCCCTCCACTTT. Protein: CASSTGNTPLHF.

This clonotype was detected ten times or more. The CDR3 is CASSPEFGQGIDNYGYTF. The CDR3 bases are TGTGCCAGCAGCCCAGAATTCGGACAGGGGATTGATAACTATGGCTACACCTTC. The rearrangement uses TRBV7-2 and TRBJ1-2; 9 positions agree with TRBD1. The CDR3 runs 18 residues. V trimming: 5 bases; J trimming: 1 base; junction bases outside the gene matches: 14. In germline, CDR1 is SGHTA, CDR2 FQGNSA.